The text below deals with one T cell receptor beta chain. The antigen remains undetermined. These data are taken from a study of T cells after yellow fever vaccination. Study details: Preparation of the low-cell-number fractions used SMART-Seq v4 Ultra Low Input. Study-wide results and caveats: Weaker overall was a secondary response that nonetheless peaked faster, on day 5 versus 15. Abundant clonotypes from the bulk population could have been carried over as contaminants into FACS-sorted repertoires.

Per the germline V gene, CDR1 is SQVTM and CDR2 is ANQGSEA. Trimming took off 4 bases at V and 2 bases at J, with 12 bases between the two ends. This CDR3 region has 13 residues. Researchers made TCR cDNA using 5'RACE template switching, and this step added a universal primer site and UMIs. MiXCR was run by TCRdb on the 5' RACE reads, yielding one entry per CDR3 protein. This sample carries roughly 49,000 distinct CDR3 sequences, less than 9% of them seen once, and the ten largest clones take 28%. J is TRBJ2-7 and V is TRBV29-1, with unresolved D. The origin of this receptor is a man aged 18 to 30 who received the YFV17D yellow fever vaccine. This sample comprised CD8+ T cells sorted from PBMCs, obtained about 2 weeks after the first yellow fever vaccination. CDR3 DNA: TGCAGCGTTGTAATCACAGCCACCTACGAGCAGTACTTC. This translates into CSVVITATYEQYF.